This entry features one T cell receptor beta chain sequence. Assay used: immunoSEQ multiplex PCR; TCRdb lists only in-frame clones, some missing. The sample consists of some 260,000 clones, 82% of them appearing once. Trimming removed 5 bases from V and 2 bases from J; junction bases left unmatched: 11. The V gene's germline CDR1 is MNHEY and CDR2 SMNVEV (reference sequence). The CDR3 is 16 residues long. This record belongs to a study of blood T cell repertoires in COVID-19. Study at large: T cells, B-cell-depleted T cells, or PBMCs provided the cDNA or gDNA that served as material.

V is TRBV27 and J is TRBJ2-7; TRBD2 agrees at 8 bases. Material for sequencing was peripheral blood. This clonotype was sampled from a young woman with acute or convalescent COVID-19. CDR3 in DNA: TGTGCCAGCAGTCCACGAGCGGGAGTGGGACCCTACGAGCAGTACTTC. Its protein product is CASSPRAGVGPYEQYF.